This T cell receptor beta chain was observed in a study of blood T cell repertoires in COVID-19. In the study overall: Nucleic acid was either cDNA or gDNA, and it came from T cells, B-cell-depleted T cells, or PBMCs.

Per the original methods: The assay estimated nucleated cells by amplifying reference gene primers. Repertoires were generated with immunoSEQ multiplex PCR, while TCRdb's copy carries only in-frame clones and drops some. The V and J calls and clone size come from that table; D and trimming were worked out from the DNA. Here the sample spans 250,000 to 300,000 clones, 85% to 90% being singletons. The CDR3 sequence is 15 residues long. The germline V gene has CDR1 SQVTM and CDR2 ANQGSEA. With 2 bases removed from V and 2 bases from J, the gap between germline ends came to 16 bases. The origin of this receptor is a man between 18 and 29 years old with active or convalescent COVID-19. The sequenced material came from peripheral blood. V usage is TRBV29-1 and J usage is TRBJ2-7; perhaps TRBD2 as D (5 bases). CDR3 residues: CSVELGIGLTYEQYF. CDR3 DNA sequence: TGCAGCGTTGAATTAGGGATCGGACTCACCTACGAGCAGTACTTC.